A single T cell receptor (beta chain) is shown here with its context. Its antigen is undetermined. This PCR relied on a set of 60 Vbeta primers and 13 Jbeta primers. TCRdb keeps only in-frame clones here, not all; method: immunoSEQ multiplex PCR. The table records under 200,000 clones, approximately 82% of them present only once. V shed 0 bases, J shed 3 bases, and the junction held 2 bases outside the gene matches. Germline V gene data show CDR1 as LGHNA and CDR2 as YSLEER. The CDR3 totals 15 residues. These data are taken from a study of cytomegalovirus exposure and HLA in healthy donors. Across the study: HLA-typed donors were the source of 90 million or so unique TCRs, which an early data release held. Study-wide findings and caveats: Most TCR beta V segments were productive about 87% or about 30% of the time in an earlier analysis.

The specimen was PBMCs. The rearrangement links TRBV4-3 to TRBJ2-1, with TRBD2 matching over 7 bases. The sequence was obtained from a woman in her late teens or twenties in good health and CMV-seronegative. CDR3 nucleotide sequence: TGCGCCAGCAGCCAAGACTGGGACTACTACAATGAGCAGTTCTTC. Encoded protein: CASSQDWDYYNEQFF.